This T cell receptor (beta chain) is from a study of blood T cells in healthy people across ages. Findings of the study overall: The fall in TCR beta diversity per million T cells was roughly linear with age.

The CDR3 totals 15 residues. Germline CDR1 reads DFQATT; CDR2 reads SNEGSKA (reference sequence). Deletions cut 0 bases from V and 5 bases from J, with 16 bases between. Comment on this clonotype: Its antigen remains unidentified.

Primed by a sample-barcoded 5' primer and a J-beta primer mix, a second PCR proceeded for about 7 to 12 cycles. Every sample gave at least 2.5 million paired-end reads containing CDR3. TCRdb re-called the 5' RACE reads through MiXCR, storing one row per CDR3 protein. The table has 780,000 or so distinct CDR3 sequences, roughly 56% seen once. The draw of peripheral blood yielded about 9.4 milliliters from each donor. This chain links TRBV20-1 with TRBJ2-5; unclear D gene. The sequencing sample was made of blood. The source of this sequence is a man aged 40-50 years in good health. The CDR3 protein is CSARDEAEISETQYF. The DNA of the CDR3 is TGCAGTGCTAGAGATGAGGCGGAAATCAGCGAGACCCAGTACTTC.